These T cell receptor beta chains were read from a single sample in a study of post-analysis software for immune sequencing data. TCRdb independently ran MiXCR on the PCR reads; one entry per CDR3 protein. The table has roughly 700,000 distinct CDR3 sequences, 25% to 30% seen once; the top ten hold under 0.7%. Material for sequencing was blood. The receptors shown here come from a girl aged 5-17 years with multiple sclerosis. Both conserved end residues are part of each CDR3. A D gene is named only where the DNA matches it firmly.

d_gene: .; j_gene: TRBJ2-1; v_gene: TRBV25-1; CDR3aa: CASSEYIGLNEQFF
d_gene: TRBD1; j_gene: TRBJ2-1; v_gene: TRBV5-1; CDR3aa: CATAIQGSNNEQFF
d_gene: TRBD2; j_gene: TRBJ2-7; v_gene: TRBV28; CDR3aa: CASSPIPGGTTYEQYF
d_gene: .; j_gene: TRBJ1-5; v_gene: TRBV6-1; CDR3aa: CASSERRGGGGNQPQHF
d_gene: TRBD2; j_gene: TRBJ2-5; v_gene: TRBV20-1; CDR3aa: CSAATSRETQYF
d_gene: TRBD2; j_gene: TRBJ2-1; v_gene: TRBV20-1; CDR3aa: CSAPGTSGSGLPEQFF
d_gene: TRBD1; j_gene: TRBJ1-2; v_gene: TRBV3-1; CDR3aa: CASSQDIRSGGAGRNGYTF
d_gene: .; j_gene: TRBJ2-1; v_gene: TRBV7-7; CDR3aa: CASSLVAPTRGSANEQFF
d_gene: .; j_gene: TRBJ1-2; v_gene: TRBV5-1; CDR3aa: CASSSYQGRNGYTF
d_gene: TRBD2; j_gene: TRBJ2-3; v_gene: TRBV29-1; CDR3aa: CSGRTSGVNTDTQYF
d_gene: .; j_gene: TRBJ2-2; v_gene: TRBV2; CDR3aa: CASTGSWRGRNTGELFF
d_gene: .; j_gene: TRBJ2-3; v_gene: TRBV24-1; CDR3aa: CATSDLPQGPPSTDTQYF
d_gene: .; j_gene: TRBJ2-3; v_gene: TRBV5-1; CDR3aa: CASSLNHQSTDTQYF
d_gene: .; j_gene: TRBJ2-2; v_gene: TRBV29-1; CDR3aa: CGVAPTGELFF
d_gene: TRBD1; j_gene: TRBJ1-2; v_gene: TRBV6-6; CDR3aa: CASSSRDRDDGYTF
d_gene: .; j_gene: TRBJ1-1; v_gene: TRBV7-9; CDR3aa: CAGSWGNTEAFF
d_gene: TRBD2; j_gene: TRBJ2-1; v_gene: TRBV4-3; CDR3aa: CASSGSGPYNEQFF
d_gene: .; j_gene: TRBJ2-7; v_gene: TRBV7-2; CDR3aa: CASSLPWGTHFAEQYF
d_gene: .; j_gene: TRBJ1-4; v_gene: TRBV20-1; CDR3aa: CSAESDEKLFF
d_gene: TRBD2; j_gene: TRBJ2-7; v_gene: TRBV7-6; CDR3aa: CASSRLAGGDEQYF
d_gene: .; j_gene: TRBJ2-1; v_gene: TRBV5-6; CDR3aa: CASSFSGGLYNEQFF
d_gene: TRBD2; j_gene: TRBJ2-7; v_gene: TRBV20-1; CDR3aa: CSARASGRGEQYF
d_gene: .; j_gene: TRBJ2-3; v_gene: TRBV24-1; CDR3aa: CATSGPGSASTDTQYF
d_gene: TRBD1; j_gene: TRBJ2-5; v_gene: TRBV5-1; CDR3aa: CASSGQVGQETQYF
d_gene: TRBD2; j_gene: TRBJ2-1; v_gene: TRBV27; CDR3aa: CASTDHGRGNEQFF
d_gene: .; j_gene: TRBJ2-3; v_gene: TRBV20-1; CDR3aa: CSARTPVSGAQYF
d_gene: .; j_gene: TRBJ2-7; v_gene: TRBV20-1; CDR3aa: CSARGDPGNEQYF
d_gene: .; j_gene: TRBJ1-1; v_gene: TRBV7-2; CDR3aa: CASSVRRDTGNTEAFF
d_gene: .; j_gene: TRBJ2-1; v_gene: TRBV6-5; CDR3aa: CASSYSMGPTRSYNEQFF
d_gene: TRBD1; j_gene: TRBJ2-7; v_gene: TRBV7-2; CDR3aa: CASSLRDRGYYEQYF
d_gene: TRBD2; j_gene: TRBJ2-3; v_gene: TRBV5-8; CDR3aa: CASSFLSGGADTQYF
d_gene: TRBD1; j_gene: TRBJ2-7; v_gene: TRBV29-1; CDR3aa: CSAYLYRGKEQYF
d_gene: .; j_gene: TRBJ1-2; v_gene: TRBV20-1; CDR3aa: CSAKGYYGYTF
d_gene: TRBD1; j_gene: TRBJ2-5; v_gene: TRBV6-5; CDR3aa: CASRTGGSLQETQYF
d_gene: .; j_gene: TRBJ1-1; v_gene: TRBV5-5; CDR3aa: CASSPGVWNTEAFF
d_gene: .; j_gene: TRBJ2-2; v_gene: TRBV5-4; CDR3aa: CASSLAGGGPGELFF
d_gene: TRBD2; j_gene: TRBJ2-1; v_gene: TRBV12-3/TRBV12-4; CDR3aa: CASRPPGLAGEGEQFF
d_gene: .; j_gene: TRBJ2-3; v_gene: TRBV5-4; CDR3aa: CASNRGSTDTRYF
d_gene: .; j_gene: TRBJ1-6; v_gene: TRBV7-9; CDR3aa: CASPYGSSPLHF
d_gene: .; j_gene: TRBJ2-7; v_gene: TRBV28; CDR3aa: CTSSTIQGREQYF
d_gene: TRBD1; j_gene: TRBJ1-4; v_gene: TRBV20-1; CDR3aa: CSATQGAGEKLFF
d_gene: TRBD1; j_gene: TRBJ2-4; v_gene: TRBV4-3; CDR3aa: CASSHDRGIQYF
d_gene: .; j_gene: TRBJ2-2; v_gene: TRBV29-1; CDR3aa: CSVLFGGELFF
d_gene: .; j_gene: TRBJ2-5; v_gene: TRBV6-5; CDR3aa: CASSYSQGGETQYF
d_gene: .; j_gene: TRBJ2-2; v_gene: TRBV4-3; CDR3aa: CASSQDVGGGELFF
d_gene: .; j_gene: TRBJ2-5; v_gene: TRBV4-3; CDR3aa: CASSQDNGPVETQYF
d_gene: .; j_gene: TRBJ1-3; v_gene: TRBV29-1; CDR3aa: CSANGGSENTIYF
d_gene: .; j_gene: TRBJ2-3; v_gene: TRBV4-3; CDR3aa: CASSQARKGTDTQYF